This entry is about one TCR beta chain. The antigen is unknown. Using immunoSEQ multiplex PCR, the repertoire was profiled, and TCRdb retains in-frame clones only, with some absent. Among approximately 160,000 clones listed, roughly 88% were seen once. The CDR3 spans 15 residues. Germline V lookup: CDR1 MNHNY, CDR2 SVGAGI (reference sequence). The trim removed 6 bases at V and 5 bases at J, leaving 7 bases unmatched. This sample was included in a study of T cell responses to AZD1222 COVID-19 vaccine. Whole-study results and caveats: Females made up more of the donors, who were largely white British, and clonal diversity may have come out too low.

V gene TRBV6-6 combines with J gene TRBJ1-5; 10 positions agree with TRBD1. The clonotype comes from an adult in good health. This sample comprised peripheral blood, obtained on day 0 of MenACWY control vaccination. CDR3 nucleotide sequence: TGTGCCAGCAGGACCTTGGACAGGGGGGATCAGCCCCAGCATTTT. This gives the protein CASRTLDRGDQPQHF.